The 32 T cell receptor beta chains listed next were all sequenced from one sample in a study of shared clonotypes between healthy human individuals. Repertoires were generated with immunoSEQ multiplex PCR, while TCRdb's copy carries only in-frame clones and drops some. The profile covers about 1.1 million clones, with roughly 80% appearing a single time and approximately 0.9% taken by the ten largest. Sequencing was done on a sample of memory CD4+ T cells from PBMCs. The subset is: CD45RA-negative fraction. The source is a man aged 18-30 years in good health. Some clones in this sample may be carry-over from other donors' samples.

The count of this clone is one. The DNA for the CDR3 is TGCAGCGTCGTTCCCGGGACGGACAATGAGCAGTTCTTC. Translated: CSVVPGTDNEQFF. This rearrangement joins TRBV29-1 to TRBJ2-1; either TRBD1 or TRBD2 may fit D (5 bases each). In germline, CDR1 is SQVTM, CDR2 ANQGSEA. V was cut by 6 bases and J by 5 bases, with 14 bases left in between. The CDR3 totals 13 residues.

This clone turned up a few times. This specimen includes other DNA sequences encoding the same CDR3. The chain's CDR3 is CASSRGGREGNQPQHF. In nucleotides, the CDR3 is TGTGCCAGCAGCCGGGGGGGCAGGGAGGGAAATCAGCCCCAGCATTTT. V is TRBV4-2 and J is TRBJ1-5; tentative D call: TRBD1 (6 bases). V lost 4 bases and J 4 bases, leaving 17 bases between the germline ends. From germline, CDR1 is LGHNA and CDR2 YNFKEQ. This CDR3 is built from 16 residues.

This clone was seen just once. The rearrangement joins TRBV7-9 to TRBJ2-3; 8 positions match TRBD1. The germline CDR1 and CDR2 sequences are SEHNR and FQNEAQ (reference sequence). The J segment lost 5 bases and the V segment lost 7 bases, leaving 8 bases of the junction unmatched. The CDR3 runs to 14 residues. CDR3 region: CASNGRGREDTQYF. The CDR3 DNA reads TGTGCCAGCAATGGCAGGGGGCGCGAAGATACGCAGTATTTT.

The CDR3 is CASNREGNTEAFF. DNA of the CDR3: TGCGCCAGCAACAGAGAGGGGAACACTGAAGCTTTCTTT. This chain joins TRBV5-1 and TRBJ1-1; D is unresolved. Trimming shortened V by 6 bases and J by 1 base, and 10 bases separated the two germline ends. CDR1 and CDR2 (germline): SGHRS, YFSETQ. This CDR3 has 13 amino acids.

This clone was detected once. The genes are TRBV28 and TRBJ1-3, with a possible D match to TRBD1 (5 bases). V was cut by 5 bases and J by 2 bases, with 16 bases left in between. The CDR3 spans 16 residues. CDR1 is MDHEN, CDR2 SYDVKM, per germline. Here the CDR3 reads CASSPGQGPPGNTIYF. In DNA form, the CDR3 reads TGTGCCAGCAGTCCGGGCCAGGGACCTCCTGGAAACACCATATATTTT.

The DNA of the CDR3 is TGTGCCAGCTCACCAAGGTGGTCTATTCCCAACACTGAAGCTTTCTTT. It specifies CASSPRWSIPNTEAFF. This chain links TRBV18 with TRBJ1-1; D ambiguous. V was pared by 2 bases and J by 2 bases, with 15 bases between. The germline CDR1 and CDR2 sequences are KGHSH and LQKENI. CDR3 size: 16 residues.

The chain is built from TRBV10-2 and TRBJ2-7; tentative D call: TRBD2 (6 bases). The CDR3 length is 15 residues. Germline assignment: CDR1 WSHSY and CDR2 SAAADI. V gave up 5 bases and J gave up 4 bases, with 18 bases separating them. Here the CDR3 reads CASSPGDSLYYEQYF. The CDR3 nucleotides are TGCGCCAGCAGTCCCGGGGACTCCCTGTATTACGAGCAGTACTTC.

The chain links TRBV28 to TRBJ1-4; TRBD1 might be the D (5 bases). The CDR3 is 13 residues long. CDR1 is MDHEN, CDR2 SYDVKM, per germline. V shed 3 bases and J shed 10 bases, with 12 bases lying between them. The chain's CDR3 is CASSFPFGGKLFF. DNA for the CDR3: TGTGCCAGCAGTTTTCCCTTCGGGGGAAAACTGTTTTTT.

The CDR3 sequence is CASSKGRGGDTQYF. The CDR3 nucleotides are TGTGCCAGCTCAAAGGGAAGAGGAGGAGATACGCAGTATTTT. The rearrangement links TRBV6-1 to TRBJ2-3, with D possibly matching TRBD2 (5 bases). CDR1 and CDR2 from the germline V gene are MNHNS and SASEGT. The CDR3 runs to 14 residues. The V and J ends lost 8 bases and 5 bases respectively, with 17 bases between them.

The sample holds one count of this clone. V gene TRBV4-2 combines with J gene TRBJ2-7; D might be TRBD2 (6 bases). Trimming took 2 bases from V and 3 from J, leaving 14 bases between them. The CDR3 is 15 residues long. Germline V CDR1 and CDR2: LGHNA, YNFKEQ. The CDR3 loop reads CASSQSPGGNYEQYF. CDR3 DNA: TGTGCCAGCAGCCAATCTCCCGGAGGGAACTACGAGCAGTACTTC.

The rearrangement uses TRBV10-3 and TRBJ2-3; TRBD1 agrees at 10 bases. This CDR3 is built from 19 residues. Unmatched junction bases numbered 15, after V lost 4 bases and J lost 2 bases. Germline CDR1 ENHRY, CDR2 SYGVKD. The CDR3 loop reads CAISGPGTGVTSPTDTQYF. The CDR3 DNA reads TGTGCCATCAGTGGTCCCGGGACAGGGGTGACTAGCCCCACAGATACGCAGTATTTT.

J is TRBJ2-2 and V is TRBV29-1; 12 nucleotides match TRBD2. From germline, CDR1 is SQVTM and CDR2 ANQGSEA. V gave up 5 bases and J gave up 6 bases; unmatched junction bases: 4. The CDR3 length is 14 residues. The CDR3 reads CSVLLAGGPGELFF. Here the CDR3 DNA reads TGCAGCGTTCTTCTAGCGGGAGGGCCCGGGGAGCTGTTTTTT.

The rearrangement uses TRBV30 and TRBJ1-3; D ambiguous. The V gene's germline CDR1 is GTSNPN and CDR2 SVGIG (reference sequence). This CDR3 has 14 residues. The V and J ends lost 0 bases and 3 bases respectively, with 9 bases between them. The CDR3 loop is CAWSVRGSGNTIYF. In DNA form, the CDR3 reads TGTGCCTGGAGTGTTCGGGGAAGTGGAAACACCATATATTTT.

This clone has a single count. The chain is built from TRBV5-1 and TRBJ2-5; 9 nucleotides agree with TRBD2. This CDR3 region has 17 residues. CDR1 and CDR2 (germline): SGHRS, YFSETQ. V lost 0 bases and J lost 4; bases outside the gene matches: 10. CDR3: CASSLVGVAGAGETQYF. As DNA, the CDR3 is TGCGCCAGCAGCTTGGTAGGGGTAGCGGGAGCAGGAGAGACCCAGTACTTC.

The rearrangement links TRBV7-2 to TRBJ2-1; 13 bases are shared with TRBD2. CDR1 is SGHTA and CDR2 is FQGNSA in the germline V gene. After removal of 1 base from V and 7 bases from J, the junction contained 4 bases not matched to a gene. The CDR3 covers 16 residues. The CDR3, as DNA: TGTGCCAGCAGCTTAGGCCTACTAGCGGGAGGGAATGAGCAGTTCTTC. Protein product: CASSLGLLAGGNEQFF.

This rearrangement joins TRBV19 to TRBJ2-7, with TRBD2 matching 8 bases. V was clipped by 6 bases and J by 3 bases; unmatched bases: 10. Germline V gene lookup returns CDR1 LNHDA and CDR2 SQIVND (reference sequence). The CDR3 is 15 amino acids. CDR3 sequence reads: CASSHGLAKIYEQYF. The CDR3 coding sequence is TGTGCCAGTAGCCATGGACTAGCTAAAATCTACGAGCAGTACTTC. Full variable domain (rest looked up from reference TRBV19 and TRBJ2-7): DGGITQSPKYLFRKEGQNVTLSCEQNLNHDAMYWYRQDPGQGLRLIYYSQIVNDFQKGDIAEGYSVSREKKESFPLTVTSAQKNPTAFYLCASSHGLAKIYEQYFGPGTRLTVT.

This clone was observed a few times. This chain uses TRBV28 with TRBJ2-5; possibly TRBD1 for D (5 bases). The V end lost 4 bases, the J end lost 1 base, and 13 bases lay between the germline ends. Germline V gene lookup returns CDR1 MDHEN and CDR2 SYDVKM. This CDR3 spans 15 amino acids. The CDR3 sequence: CASSSRQGGQETQYF. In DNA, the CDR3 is TGTGCCAGCAGTTCCCGGCAGGGCGGCCAAGAGACCCAGTACTTC.

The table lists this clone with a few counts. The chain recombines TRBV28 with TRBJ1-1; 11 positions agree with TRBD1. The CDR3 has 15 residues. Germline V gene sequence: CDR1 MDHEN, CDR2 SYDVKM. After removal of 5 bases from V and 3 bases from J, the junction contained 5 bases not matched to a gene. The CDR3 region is CASSPGGQGDTEAFF. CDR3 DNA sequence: TGTGCCAGCAGTCCGGGGGGACAGGGGGACACTGAAGCTTTCTTT.

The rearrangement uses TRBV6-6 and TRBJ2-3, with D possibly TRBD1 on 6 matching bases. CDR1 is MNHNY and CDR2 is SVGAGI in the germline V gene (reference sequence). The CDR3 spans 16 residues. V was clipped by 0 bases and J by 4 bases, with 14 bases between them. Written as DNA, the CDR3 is TGTGCCAGCAGTTACTCGTCCCGGGACACTGCAGATACGCAGTATTTT. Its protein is CASSYSSRDTADTQYF.

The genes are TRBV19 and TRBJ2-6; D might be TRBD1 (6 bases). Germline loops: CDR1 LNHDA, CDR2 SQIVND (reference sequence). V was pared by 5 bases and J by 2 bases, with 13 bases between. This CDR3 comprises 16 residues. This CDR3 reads CASSREQGTGANVLTF. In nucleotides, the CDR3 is TGTGCCAGTAGTCGCGAACAGGGTACTGGGGCCAACGTCCTGACTTTC. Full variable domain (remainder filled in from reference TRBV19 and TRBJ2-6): DGGITQSPKYLFRKEGQNVTLSCEQNLNHDAMYWYRQDPGQGLRLIYYSQIVNDFQKGDIAEGYSVSREKKESFPLTVTSAQKNPTAFYLCASSREQGTGANVLTFGAGSRLTVL.

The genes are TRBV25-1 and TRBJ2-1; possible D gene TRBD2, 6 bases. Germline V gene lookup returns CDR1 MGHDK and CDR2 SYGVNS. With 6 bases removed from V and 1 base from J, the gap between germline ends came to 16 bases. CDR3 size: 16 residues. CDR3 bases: TGTGCCAGCAGCCCCGCCGGAGGGAGGTCCTACAATGAGCAGTTCTTC. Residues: CASSPAGGRSYNEQFF.

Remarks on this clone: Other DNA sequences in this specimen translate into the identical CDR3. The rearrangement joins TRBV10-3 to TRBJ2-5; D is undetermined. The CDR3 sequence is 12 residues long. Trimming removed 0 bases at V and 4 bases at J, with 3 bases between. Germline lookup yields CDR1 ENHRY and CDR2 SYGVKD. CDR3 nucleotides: TGTGCCATCAGTGAGTCGGCAGAGACCCAGTACTTC. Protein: CAISESAETQYF.

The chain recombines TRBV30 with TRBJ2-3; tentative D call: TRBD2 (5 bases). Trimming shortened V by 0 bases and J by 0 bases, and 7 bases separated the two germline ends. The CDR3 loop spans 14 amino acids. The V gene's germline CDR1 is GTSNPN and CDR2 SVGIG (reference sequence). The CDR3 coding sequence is TGTGCCTGGAGTGTAGCGGCAAGCACAGATACGCAGTATTTT. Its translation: CAWSVAASTDTQYF.

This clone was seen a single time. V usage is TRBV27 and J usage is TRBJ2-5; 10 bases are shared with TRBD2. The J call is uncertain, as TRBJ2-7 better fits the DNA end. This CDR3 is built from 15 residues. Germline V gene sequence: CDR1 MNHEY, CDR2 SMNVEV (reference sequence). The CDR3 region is CASSSWTSGSYEQYF. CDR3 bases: TGTGCCAGCAGTAGCTGGACTAGCGGTTCCTACGAGCAGTACTTC.

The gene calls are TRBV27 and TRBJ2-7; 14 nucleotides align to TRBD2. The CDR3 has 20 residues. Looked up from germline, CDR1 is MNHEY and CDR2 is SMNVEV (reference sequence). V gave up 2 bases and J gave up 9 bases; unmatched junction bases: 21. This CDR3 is CASSLGSSLGLAGGTFGQYF. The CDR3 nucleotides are TGTGCCAGCAGTTTAGGTTCCTCACTCGGACTAGCGGGGGGTACCTTTGGGCAGTACTTC.

CDR3 in DNA: TGTGCCAGCAGCCGACCGGGACAGGGGGCCGCCTACGAGCAGTACTTC. It yields the protein CASSRPGQGAAYEQYF. The chain is built from TRBV7-2 and TRBJ2-7; 12 bases map to TRBD1. The CDR3 extends over 16 amino acids. Germline CDR1 and CDR2: SGHTA and FQGNSA. V shed 5 bases, J shed 2 bases, and the junction held 7 bases outside the gene matches.

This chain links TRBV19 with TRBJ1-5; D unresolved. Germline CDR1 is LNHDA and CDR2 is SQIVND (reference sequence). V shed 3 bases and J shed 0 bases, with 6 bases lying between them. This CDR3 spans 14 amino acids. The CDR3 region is CASSMQNSNQPQHF. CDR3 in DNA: TGTGCCAGTAGTATGCAGAATAGCAATCAGCCCCAGCATTTT. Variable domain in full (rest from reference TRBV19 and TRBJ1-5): DGGITQSPKYLFRKEGQNVTLSCEQNLNHDAMYWYRQDPGQGLRLIYYSQIVNDFQKGDIAEGYSVSREKKESFPLTVTSAQKNPTAFYLCASSMQNSNQPQHFGDGTRLSIL.

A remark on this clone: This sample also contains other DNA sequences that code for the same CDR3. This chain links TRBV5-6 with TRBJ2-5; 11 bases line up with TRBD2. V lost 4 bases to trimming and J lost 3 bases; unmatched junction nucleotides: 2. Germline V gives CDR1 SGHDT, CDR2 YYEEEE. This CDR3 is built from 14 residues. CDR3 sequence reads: CASSPGLAEETQYF. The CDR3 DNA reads TGTGCCAGCAGCCCGGGACTAGCGGAAGAGACCCAGTACTTC. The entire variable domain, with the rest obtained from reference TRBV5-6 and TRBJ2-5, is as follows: DAGVTQSPTHLIKTRGQQVTLRCSPKSGHDTVSWYQQALGQGPQFIFQYYEEEERQRGNFPDRFSGHQFPNYSSELNVNALLLGDSALYLCASSPGLAEETQYFGPGTRLLVL.

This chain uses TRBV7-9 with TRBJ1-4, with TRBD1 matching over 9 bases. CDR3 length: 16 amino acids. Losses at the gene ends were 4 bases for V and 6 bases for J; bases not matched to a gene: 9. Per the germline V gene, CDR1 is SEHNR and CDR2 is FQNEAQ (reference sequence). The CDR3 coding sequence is TGTGCCAGCAGCTCCGTCACCGGGACAGGGTATGAAAAACTGTTTTTT. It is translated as CASSSVTGTGYEKLFF. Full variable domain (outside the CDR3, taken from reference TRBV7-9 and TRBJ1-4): DTGVSQNPRHKITKRGQNVTFRCDPISEHNRLYWYRQTLGQGPEFLTYFQNEAQLEKSRLLSDRFSAERPKGSFSTLEIQRTEQGDSAMYLCASSSVTGTGYEKLFFGSGTQLSVL.

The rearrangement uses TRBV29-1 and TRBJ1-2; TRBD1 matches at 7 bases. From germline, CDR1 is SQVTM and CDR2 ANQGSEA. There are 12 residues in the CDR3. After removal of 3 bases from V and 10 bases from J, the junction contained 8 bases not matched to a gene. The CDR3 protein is CSVDGQVVDYTF. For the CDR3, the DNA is TGCAGCGTTGATGGACAGGTGGTAGACTACACCTTC.

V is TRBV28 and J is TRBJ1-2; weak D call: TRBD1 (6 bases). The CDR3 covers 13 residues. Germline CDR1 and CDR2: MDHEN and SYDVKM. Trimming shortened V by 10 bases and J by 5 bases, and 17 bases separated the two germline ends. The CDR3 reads CAIHRGGQYGYTF. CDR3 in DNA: TGTGCCATCCATCGAGGGGGTCAGTATGGCTACACCTTC.

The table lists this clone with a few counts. In DNA form, the CDR3 reads TGCGCCAGCAGACCGAATAGCGGGGCGCAAGAGACCCAGTACTTC. This codes for CASRPNSGAQETQYF. The chain couples TRBV5-1 to TRBJ2-5, with 8 bases matching TRBD2. Losses at the gene ends were 5 bases for V and 2 bases for J; bases not matched to a gene: 8. The germline V gene encodes CDR1 SGHRS and CDR2 YFSETQ. The length of the CDR3 is 15 residues.